This T cell receptor (beta chain) was sequenced for a study of shared clonotypes between healthy human individuals. Genomic DNA of every subset was divided equally among multiple immunoSEQ plates. The method was immunoSEQ multiplex PCR; TCRdb's version includes in-frame clones alone and lacks a portion of them. Among roughly 1,500,000 clones listed, approximately 98.5% were seen once. The source of this sequence is a man aged 25 to 40 in good health. Material: naive CD4+ T cells sorted from blood. The subset here: CD45RA+ positively selected.

The CDR3 nucleotides are TGCGCCAGCAGCTTTTTAGCGGGGCCCGGGGAGACCCAGTACTTC. Its translation: CASSFLAGPGETQYF. The gene calls are TRBV5-1 and TRBJ2-5; 8 nucleotides agree with TRBD2. Per germline, CDR1 SGHRS and CDR2 YFSETQ. J was trimmed by 5 bases and V by 2 bases; bases with no gene match: 8. This CDR3 comprises 15 residues. Combining the CDR3 with reference TRBV5-1 and TRBJ2-5 gives the whole variable domain KAGVTQTPRYLIKTRGQQVTLSCSPISGHRSVSWYQQTPGQGLQFLFEYFSETQRNKGNFPGRFSGRQFSNSRSEMNVSTLELGDSALYLCASSFLAGPGETQYFGPGTRLLVL.